Presented here are 8 T cell receptor beta chains from one specimen sequenced in a study of blood T cell repertoires in COVID-19. Data came from immunoSEQ multiplex PCR; TCRdb stores just in-frame clones and leaves some out. The sample gives under 200,000 clones, 82% of which show up once; 7.8% is in the top ten. What was sequenced was peripheral blood. These receptors were collected from an older woman with COVID-19, enrolled during active disease.

This clone was seen a handful of times. The V call is TRBV4-2, the J call TRBJ1-2; no clear D. The germline CDR1 and CDR2 sequences are LGHNA and YNFKEQ. CDR3 length: 15 amino acids. Trimming removed 0 bases at V and 3 bases at J, with 11 bases between. The CDR3 reads CASSQDSSPDYGYTF. CDR3 sequence (DNA): TGTGCCAGCAGCCAAGATAGCTCACCTGACTATGGCTACACCTTC.

This sequence joins TRBV19 and TRBJ1-5; maybe TRBD1 (6 bases). The germline CDR1 and CDR2 sequences are LNHDA and SQIVND (reference sequence). V lost 9 bases and J lost 2, with 17 bases in between. The CDR3 spans 15 residues. This CDR3 is CASSGAPGGNQPQHF. CDR3 DNA: TGTGCCAGCAGTGGCGCCCCAGGGGGCAATCAGCCCCAGCATTTT.

The CDR3 spells CASSYKNAGPTEAFF. The DNA of the CDR3 is TGTGCCAGCAGTTACAAGAACGCTGGGCCCACTGAAGCTTTCTTT. This chain connects TRBV6-5 to TRBJ1-1; no firm D call. V lost 2 bases, J lost 4 bases, and 14 bases lay in between. The germline V gene has CDR1 MNHEY and CDR2 SVGAGI. This CDR3 comprises 15 residues.

This clone showed up just once. This sequence joins TRBV7-2 and TRBJ2-5; 10 nucleotides line up with TRBD2. Per the germline V gene, CDR1 is SGHTA and CDR2 is FQGNSA. With V trimmed by 7 bases and J by 2 bases, 7 bases remained unmatched. CDR3 length equals 15 residues. The CDR3 region has the DNA TGTGCCAGCACCATACTAGCGGGGAGACAAGAGACCCAGTACTTC. Protein product: CASTILAGRQETQYF.

This sequence joins TRBV3-1 (or the pseudogene TRBV3-2) and TRBJ2-4; TRBD2 matches 9 bases. CDR3 length: 19 amino acids. The germline V gene has CDR1 LGHDT and CDR2 YNNKEL (reference sequence). Trimming took 3 bases from V and 4 from J; bases not matched to a gene: 16. The CDR3 spells CASSHHLAGSLSGKNIQYF. CDR3 in DNA: TGTGCCAGCAGCCACCATCTAGCGGGGTCCCTAAGCGGGAAAAACATTCAGTACTTC.

This clone was seen a handful of times. The chain combines TRBV7-8 with TRBJ2-3; 8 bases align to TRBD2. J lost 1 base, V lost 1 base, and 4 bases had no gene match. Germline CDR1 and CDR2: SGHVS and FQNEAQ. CDR3 size: 16 residues. In nucleotides, the CDR3 is TGTGCCAGCAGCTTAGGGTTACTAGCGGGCACAGATACGCAGTATTTT. Its translation: CASSLGLLAGTDTQYF.

The chain links TRBV19 to TRBJ2-3; 12 bases fit TRBD2. Germline values: CDR1 LNHDA, CDR2 SQIVND (reference sequence). J was trimmed by 5 bases and V by 6 bases; bases with no gene match: 9. CDR3 length: 16 amino acids. CDR3 residues: CASSQTSGSSGDTQYF. The CDR3 DNA reads as TGTGCCAGTAGCCAGACTAGCGGGAGTTCGGGAGATACGCAGTATTTT.

The chain combines TRBV15 with TRBJ2-5; TRBD2 matches at 13 bases. Germline CDR1 reads LNHNV; CDR2 reads YYDKDF (reference sequence). The CDR3 has 17 residues. V shed 1 base and J 4 bases; nucleotides not matched to a gene: 6. The CDR3 loop reads CATSRATLAGGRETQYF. Written as DNA, the CDR3 is TGTGCCACCAGCAGAGCCACACTAGCGGGGGGGAGAGAGACCCAGTACTTC.